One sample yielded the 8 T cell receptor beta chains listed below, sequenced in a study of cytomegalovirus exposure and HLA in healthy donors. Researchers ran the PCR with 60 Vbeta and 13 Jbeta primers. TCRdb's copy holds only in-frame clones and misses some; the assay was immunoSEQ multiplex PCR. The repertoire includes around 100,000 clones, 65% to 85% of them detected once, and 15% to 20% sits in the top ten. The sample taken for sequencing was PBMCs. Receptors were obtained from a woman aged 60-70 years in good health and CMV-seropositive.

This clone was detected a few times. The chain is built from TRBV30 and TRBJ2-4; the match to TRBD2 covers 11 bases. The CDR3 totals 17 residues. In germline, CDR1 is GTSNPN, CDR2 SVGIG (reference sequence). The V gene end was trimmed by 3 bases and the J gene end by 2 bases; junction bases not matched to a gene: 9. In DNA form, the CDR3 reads TGTGCCTGGAGGGGGACTAGCGGCGTCAGGACCAAAAACATTCAGTACTTC. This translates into CAWRGTSGVRTKNIQYF.

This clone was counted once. DNA of the CDR3: TGTGCCAGTACCCCTGGCGGCGGGGGCTACAATGAGCAGTTCTTC. Protein: CASTPGGGGYNEQFF. The genes are TRBV19 and TRBJ2-1; 7 bases agree with TRBD2. V dropped 7 bases and J dropped 3; count of bases not matched to a gene: 9. CDR3 length equals 15 residues. Germline CDR1 and CDR2: LNHDA and SQIVND (reference sequence).

The CDR3 bases are TGTGCCAGCAGCCCCTGGCGGGACTCCTACGAGCAGTACTTC. It specifies CASSPWRDSYEQYF. The rearrangement links TRBV7-9 to TRBJ2-7, with TRBD2 as a possible D gene (6 bases). This CDR3 is 14 amino acids long. The germline V gene has CDR1 SEHNR and CDR2 FQNEAQ (reference sequence). V lost 5 bases, J lost 0 bases, and 11 bases lay in between.

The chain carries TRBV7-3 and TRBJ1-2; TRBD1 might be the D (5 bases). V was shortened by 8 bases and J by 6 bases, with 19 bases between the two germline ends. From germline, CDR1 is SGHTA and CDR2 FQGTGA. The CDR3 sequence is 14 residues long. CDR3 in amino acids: CASSLPGGKNGYTF. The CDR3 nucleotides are TGTGCCAGCTCCCTCCCTGGGGGGAAGAATGGCTACACCTTC. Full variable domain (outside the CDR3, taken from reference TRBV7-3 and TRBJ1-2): GAGVSQTPSNKVTEKGKYVELRCDPISGHTALYWYRQSLGQGPEFLIYFQGTGAADDSGLPNDRFFAVRPEGSVSTLKIQRTERGDSAVYLCASSLPGGKNGYTFGSGTRLTVV.

In DNA form, the CDR3 reads TGTGCCAGTACAGGGTTCGCGGGGGAGCTGTTTTTT. This codes for CASTGFAGELFF. The chain employs TRBV19 and TRBJ2-2, with D possibly being TRBD1 (5 bases). The germline V gene has CDR1 LNHDA and CDR2 SQIVND (reference sequence). V was cut by 7 bases and J by 8 bases, with 11 bases left in between. The CDR3 has 12 amino acids.

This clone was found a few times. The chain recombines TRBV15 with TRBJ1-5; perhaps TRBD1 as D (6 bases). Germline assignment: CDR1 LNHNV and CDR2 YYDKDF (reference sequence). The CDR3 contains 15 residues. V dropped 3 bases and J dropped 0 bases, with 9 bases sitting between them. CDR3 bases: TGTGCCACCAGCAGGGACAGAAATAGCAATCAGCCCCAGCATTTT. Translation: CATSRDRNSNQPQHF.

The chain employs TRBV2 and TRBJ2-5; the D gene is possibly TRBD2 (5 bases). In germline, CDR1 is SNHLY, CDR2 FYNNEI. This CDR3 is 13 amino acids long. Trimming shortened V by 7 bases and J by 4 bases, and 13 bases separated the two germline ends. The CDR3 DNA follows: TGTGCCAGCAAAGACTCACGGGGAGAGACCCAGTACTTC. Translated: CASKDSRGETQYF.

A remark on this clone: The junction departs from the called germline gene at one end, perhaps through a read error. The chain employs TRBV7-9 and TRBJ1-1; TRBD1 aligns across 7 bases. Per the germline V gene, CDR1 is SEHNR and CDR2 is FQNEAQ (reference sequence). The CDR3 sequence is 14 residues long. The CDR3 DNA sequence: TGTTCCAGCAGCACAACAGGGGCGGGGACTGAAGCTTTCTTT. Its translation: CSSSTTGAGTEAFF.